This T cell receptor beta chain was obtained from a study of vaccination effects on CD4 cells after COVID-19. Study details: Participants each got two BNT162b2 or mRNA-1273 vaccine doses. Two convalescent patients each provided a sample, at 16 days and at one week before vaccination.

Remarks on this clone: Antigen unknown.

Some clones are missing from TCRdb's copy, which holds only in-frame ones; the method was immunoSEQ multiplex PCR. Of tens of thousands of clones in the sample, 73% are singletons; the top ten hold over 4.5%. In the ViraFEST assay, antigen-specific CD4+ clonotypes were identified by expansion after peptide-pool stimulation. Culturing for 10 to 11 days preceded CD4+ T cell isolation. Confirmation by PCR established that the person had SARS-CoV-2 infection between March and December 2020. Cultures of some 1.8 million PBMC per well contained approximately 9.6 IU/ml IL-2 plus 10 ug/ml peptides. Half-medium changes using IL-2 medium occurred on days 3 and 7. The V segment lost 2 bases and the J segment 2 bases; nucleotides outside the gene matches: 6. The CDR3 runs 15 residues. Germline V gene data show CDR1 as SGHRS and CDR2 as YFSETQ.

The source was CD4+ T cells from PBMCs cultured with HIV peptides, collected before COVID-19 vaccination. The subset was: HIV-1 Nef peptide pool negative control/reference culture. The clonotype originates from a human donor who had a prior SARS-CoV-2 infection. V gene TRBV5-1 combines with J gene TRBJ1-1, with TRBD1 matching 7 bases. For the CDR3, the DNA is TGCGCCAGCAGCTTTCAGGGGGGAATTAACACTGAAGCTTTCTTT. Translating it yields CASSFQGGINTEAFF.